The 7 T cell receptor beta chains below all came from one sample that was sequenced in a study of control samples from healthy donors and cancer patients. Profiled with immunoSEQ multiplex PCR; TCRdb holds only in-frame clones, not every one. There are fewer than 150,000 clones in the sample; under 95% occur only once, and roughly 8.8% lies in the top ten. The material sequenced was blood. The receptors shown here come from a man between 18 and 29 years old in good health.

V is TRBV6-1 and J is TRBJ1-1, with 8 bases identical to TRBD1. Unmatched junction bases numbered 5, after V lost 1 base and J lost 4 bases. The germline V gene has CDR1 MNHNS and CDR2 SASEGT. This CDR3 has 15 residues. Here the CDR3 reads CASSEGPGGLTEAFF. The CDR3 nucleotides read TGTGCCAGCAGTGAAGGGCCAGGGGGCCTCACTGAAGCTTTCTTT.

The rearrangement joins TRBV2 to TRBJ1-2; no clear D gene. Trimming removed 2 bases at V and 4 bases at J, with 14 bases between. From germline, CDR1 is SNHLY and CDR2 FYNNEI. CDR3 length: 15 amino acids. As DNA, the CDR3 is TGTGCCAGCAGTGAAACAGCCTCTCTTCTCTATGGCTACACCTTC. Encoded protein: CASSETASLLYGYTF.

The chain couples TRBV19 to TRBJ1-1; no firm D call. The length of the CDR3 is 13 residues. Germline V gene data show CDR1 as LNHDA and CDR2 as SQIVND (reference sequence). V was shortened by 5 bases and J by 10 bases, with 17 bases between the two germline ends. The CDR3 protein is CASSPGIRLGAFF. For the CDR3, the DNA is TGTGCCAGTAGTCCCGGGATCCGACTCGGAGCTTTCTTT.

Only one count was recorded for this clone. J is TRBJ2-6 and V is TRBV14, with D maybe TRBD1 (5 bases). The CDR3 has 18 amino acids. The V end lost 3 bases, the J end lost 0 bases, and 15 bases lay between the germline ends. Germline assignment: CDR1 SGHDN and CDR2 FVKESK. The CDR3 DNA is TGTGCCAGCAGCCAGAGGCCGGGCAGGGCCTCTGGGGCCAACGTCCTGACTTTC. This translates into CASSQRPGRASGANVLTF.

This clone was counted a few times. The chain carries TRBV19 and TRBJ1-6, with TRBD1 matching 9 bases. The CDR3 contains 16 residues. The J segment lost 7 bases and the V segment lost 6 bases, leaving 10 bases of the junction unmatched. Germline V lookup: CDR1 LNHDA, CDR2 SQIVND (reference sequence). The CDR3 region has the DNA TGTGCCAGTAGACGAAACGACAGGGGGGAAAATTCACCCCTCCACTTT. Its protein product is CASRRNDRGENSPLHF.

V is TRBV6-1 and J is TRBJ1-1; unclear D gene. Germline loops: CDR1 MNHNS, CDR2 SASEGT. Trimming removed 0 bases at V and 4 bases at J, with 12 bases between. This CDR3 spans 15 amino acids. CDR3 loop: CASSEARVGSTEAFF. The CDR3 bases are TGTGCCAGCAGTGAAGCGCGAGTGGGGTCCACTGAAGCTTTCTTT.

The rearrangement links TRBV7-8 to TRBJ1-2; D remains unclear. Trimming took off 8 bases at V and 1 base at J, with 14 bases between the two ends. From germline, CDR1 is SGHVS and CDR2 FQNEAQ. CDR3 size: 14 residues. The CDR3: CASSDLGDNYGYTF. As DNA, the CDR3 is TGTGCCAGCTCGGACTTGGGTGATAACTATGGCTACACCTTC.